A selection of T cell receptor beta chains follows, all from one sample in a study of regulatory T cells in long-lasting Graves disease. One entry per CDR3 protein results from TCRdb running MiXCR on the multiplex PCR reads. Altogether hundreds of thousands of distinct CDR3 sequences are present, approximately 15% being singletons, with the ten largest covering roughly 27%. These data also formed part of another study, on T cells in Graves' hyperthyroidism and ophthalmopathy.

The specimen comprised peripheral blood mononuclear cells (PBMCs), sampled at new diagnosis, from a patient treated with antithyroid drugs. These receptors were taken from a man in his forties with Graves disease. Both conserved end residues are part of each CDR3. The order of the fields is V gene, CDR3 protein.

v_gene: TRBV30; CDR3aa: CAWNLHGGNADTQYF
v_gene: TRBV7-9; CDR3aa: CASSLEGRQPQHF
v_gene: TRBV5-1; CDR3aa: CASSLDHGTAQETQYF
v_gene: TRBV29-1; CDR3aa: CSVGGATNEKLFF
v_gene: TRBV7-8; CDR3aa: CASSARPGQNNEKLFF
v_gene: TRBV28; CDR3aa: CASSRSYSGANVLTF
v_gene: TRBV5-8; CDR3aa: CASSLAGPNTEAFF
v_gene: TRBV5-6; CDR3aa: CASSLAVGTTFVYNEQFF
v_gene: TRBV15; CDR3aa: CATVGRGGHTGELFF
v_gene: TRBV5-1; CDR3aa: CASSFTTDTEAFF
v_gene: TRBV20-1; CDR3aa: CSAEDRTGAEKLFF
v_gene: TRBV18; CDR3aa: CASSPQLNQPQHF
v_gene: TRBV10-3; CDR3aa: CAISESLAGETQYF
v_gene: TRBV24-1; CDR3aa: CATSTPDRGGTDTQYF
v_gene: TRBV11-2; CDR3aa: CASRQPGRRNSPLHF
v_gene: TRBV6-1; CDR3aa: CASSTGTGGAETQYF
v_gene: TRBV12-3/TRBV12-4; CDR3aa: CASSEGTPTYNEQFF
v_gene: TRBV5-5; CDR3aa: CASRRQGVTDTQYF
v_gene: TRBV7-2; CDR3aa: CASSFGLRRGGVHIQYF
v_gene: TRBV7-9; CDR3aa: CASSSQMNTEAFF
v_gene: TRBV29-1; CDR3aa: CSVGQGEAFF
v_gene: TRBV12-3/TRBV12-4; CDR3aa: CASSFPSGGYTF
v_gene: TRBV6-4; CDR3aa: CASSGAAGGDNEQFF
v_gene: TRBV2; CDR3aa: CASSSGTEEKLFF
v_gene: TRBV6-5; CDR3aa: CASSYPRTGGKETQYF
v_gene: TRBV2; CDR3aa: CASSLLAGAGNTIYF
v_gene: TRBV19; CDR3aa: CASSKSGGYGYTF
v_gene: TRBV3-1; CDR3aa: CASSPKLAVKTSTDTQYF
v_gene: TRBV7-9; CDR3aa: CASSLFATNTQYF